This TCR beta chain is drawn from a study of T cell responses to AZD1222 COVID-19 vaccine (dated by TCRdb to 2020 to 2022). With respect to the entire study: A total of over 230 trial participants underwent TCR sequencing, of whom some 200 had received two doses of AZD1222 and some 25 had received two doses of the MenACWY control vaccine. Trial participants were enrolled by age into 18-55, 56-69 and 70-plus year subgroups, with roughly 160, 29 and 62 TCR-sequenced participants respectively.

The sample's time point label, decoded: about 28 days (+/-7) after the second vaccine dose. Because spike-specific TCR depth and breadth did not differ between the two schedules, AZD1222 recipients who got a second dose at roughly 4 weeks were pooled with those who got a second dose at roughly 12 weeks. The vaccinee samples were drawn from two UK trials, COV001 and COV002, one of which was a single-blind randomized controlled phase 2/3 trial testing AZD1222 (ChAdOx1 nCoV-19) in healthy adults. For TCRbeta chain sequencing, PBMC samples from trial participants were taken at day 0 and at day 28 after the second dose. V has 7 bases trimmed and J has 3 bases trimmed; junction bases matching no gene number 12. For CDR1 and CDR2, the germline V gene lists SNHLY and FYNNEI. From the cysteine through the phenylalanine, the CDR3 covers 16 amino acids. Only the CDR3 portion is preserved as DNA: 48 bases, with reading frame beginning at the first base.

With regard to this clone: There is no known antigen for this receptor. Qualities for individual bases were not recorded, and no much larger clone is one base off.

The CDR3 regions of human TCRbeta chains were analyzed by immunosequencing. Per the source publication's procedure: TCRs in the repertoires were compared against a reference library of SARS-CoV-2-specific TCRs that had been generated with the MIRA antigen-specificity platform. Breadth was defined as the fraction of unique TCRs that were SARS-CoV-2-associated, and depth was defined as the fraction of total T cells that were SARS-CoV-2-associated. Using the MIRA data, each spike-specific TCR was mapped to the spike region that the TCR reacts to and placed in a CD4 or CD8 class. Log10-transformed breadth and depth values were compared by one-way ANOVA with Sidak's multiple comparisons tests. TCRdb carries this immuneACCESS record with in-frame sequences only. Its versions omit some clonotypes, under half of them owing to an unresolved V gene in the studies checked, with the rest unexplained. V, J and clone size are taken as reported in that table, and D and trimming were inferred from the DNA itself. This sample comprises around 110,000 clones, roughly 87% of them detected only once. In total, the top ten clones hold approximately 8% of the sample.

Paper-wide results and their limitations: No day 14 peak-response samples were available, so repertoires were characterized only after the peak T cell response. Nearly half of unique spike-specific TCRs reportedly recognized epitopes outside regions mutated in the B.1.351 and B.1.1.7 variants. Vaccine-associated CD4 TCRs spanned the whole spike protein, with dominant responses in regions 160-218 and 743-854. Conclusions about previously exposed vaccinees are limited because only a handful of AZD1222 recipients were SARS-CoV-2 seropositive at baseline. In the small 56-69-year group, the increase in depth fell short of significance, most likely because of low power. After two AZD1222 doses, spike-specific TCR breadth and depth were significantly higher than at day 0 and than in MenACWY recipients. Participants were mostly white British and included more females than males, and it was suggested by the authors that clonal diversity may have been underestimated.

The sample in question was peripheral blood, obtained 28 days after the second AZD1222 dose. The V and J segments used are TRBV2 and TRBJ1-2, with 9 bases aligning to TRBD1. This TCR was recovered from an adult who received the AZD1222 COVID-19 vaccine. The DNA sequence is TGTGCCAGCACCATTAGGACAGGGGCCGTCGACTATGGCTACACCTTC. It encodes CASTIRTGAVDYGYTF.